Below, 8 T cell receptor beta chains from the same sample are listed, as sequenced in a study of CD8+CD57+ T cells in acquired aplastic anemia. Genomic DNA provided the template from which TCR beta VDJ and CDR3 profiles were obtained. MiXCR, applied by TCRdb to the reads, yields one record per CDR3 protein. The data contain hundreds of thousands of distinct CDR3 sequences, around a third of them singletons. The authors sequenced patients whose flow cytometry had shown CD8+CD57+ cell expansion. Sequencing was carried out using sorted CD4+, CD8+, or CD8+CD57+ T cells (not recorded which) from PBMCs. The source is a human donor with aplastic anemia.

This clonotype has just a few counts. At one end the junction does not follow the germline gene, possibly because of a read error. CDR3 DNA: TGTGCTAGCAGCGTAGCCGGGACAGCCAACGCTGAAGCTTTCTTT. Protein: CASSVAGTANAEAFF. The chain has TRBV7-7 and TRBJ1-1; 7 positions agree with TRBD1. There are 15 residues in the CDR3. The germline V gene has CDR1 SSHAT and CDR2 FNYEAQ (reference sequence).

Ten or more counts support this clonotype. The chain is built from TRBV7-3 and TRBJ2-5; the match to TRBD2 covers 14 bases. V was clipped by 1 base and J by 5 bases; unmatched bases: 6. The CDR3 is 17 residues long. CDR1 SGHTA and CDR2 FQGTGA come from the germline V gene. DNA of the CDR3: TGTGCCAGCAGCTTAAGCAGACTAGCGGGAGGGGTGGAGACCCAGTACTTC. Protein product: CASSLSRLAGGVETQYF.

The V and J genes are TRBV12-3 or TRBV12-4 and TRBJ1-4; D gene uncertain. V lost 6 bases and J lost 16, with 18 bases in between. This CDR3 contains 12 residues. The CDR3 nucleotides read TGTGCCAGCAGGCTAGGCCCAAGTCCCCAGTTTTTT. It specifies CASRLGPSPQFF.

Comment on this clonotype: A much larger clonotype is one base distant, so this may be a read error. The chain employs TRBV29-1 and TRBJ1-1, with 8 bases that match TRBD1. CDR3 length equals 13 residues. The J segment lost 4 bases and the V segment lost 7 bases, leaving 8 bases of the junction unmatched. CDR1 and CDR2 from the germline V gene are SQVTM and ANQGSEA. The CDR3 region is CSAQGQATTEAFF. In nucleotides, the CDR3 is TGCAGCGCGCAGGGACAGGCAACCACTGAAGCTTTCTTT.

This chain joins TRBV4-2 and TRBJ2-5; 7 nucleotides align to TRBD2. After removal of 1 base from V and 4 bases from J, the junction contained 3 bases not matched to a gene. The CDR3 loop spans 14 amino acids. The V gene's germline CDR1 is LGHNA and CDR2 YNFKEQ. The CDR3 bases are TGTGCCAGCAGCCAAGTGTCTAGCGGAGAGACCCAGTACTTC. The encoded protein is CASSQVSSGETQYF.

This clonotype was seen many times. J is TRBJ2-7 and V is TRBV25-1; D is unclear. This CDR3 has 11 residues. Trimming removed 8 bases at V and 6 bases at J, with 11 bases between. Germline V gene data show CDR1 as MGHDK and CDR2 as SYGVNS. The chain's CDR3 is CASCSRSEQYF. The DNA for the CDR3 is TGTGCCAGCTGCAGTCGGAGCGAGCAGTACTTC.

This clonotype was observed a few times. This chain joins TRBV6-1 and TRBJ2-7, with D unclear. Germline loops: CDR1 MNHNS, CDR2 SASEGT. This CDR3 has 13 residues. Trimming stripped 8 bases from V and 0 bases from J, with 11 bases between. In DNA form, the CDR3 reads TGTGCCAGCCGGCAGGCCAGCTCCTACGAGCAGTACTTC. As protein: CASRQASSYEQYF.

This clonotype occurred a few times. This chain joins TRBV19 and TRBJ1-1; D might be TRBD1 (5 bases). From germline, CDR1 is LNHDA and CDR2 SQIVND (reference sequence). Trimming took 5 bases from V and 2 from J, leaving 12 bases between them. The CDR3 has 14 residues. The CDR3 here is CASSRQNLNTEAFF. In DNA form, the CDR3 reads TGTGCCAGTAGTCGACAGAATTTAAACACTGAAGCTTTCTTT. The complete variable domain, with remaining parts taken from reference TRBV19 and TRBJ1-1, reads DGGITQSPKYLFRKEGQNVTLSCEQNLNHDAMYWYRQDPGQGLRLIYYSQIVNDFQKGDIAEGYSVSREKKESFPLTVTSAQKNPTAFYLCASSRQNLNTEAFFGQGTRLTVV.